This TCR beta chain is from a study of circulating CD8 cells and anti-PD-1 response in melanoma. Whole-study context: Of roughly 13 patients, seven got anti-PD-1 first and six had prior therapy.

Sorting of live CD3+CD8+TCRalphabeta+ cells by PD-1 and/or TIGIT gave four subsets. Notes on the study in general: A small cohort with few responders supplied the baseline and M1 comparisons. Under 7.5% of TRB clonotypes were shared between subsets at M1.

Using around 14 ng of total RNA, TCR libraries were made with the QIAseq Immune Repertoire TCR panel. MiXCR, run by TCRdb on the reads, gives a single entry per CDR3 protein. The profile shows 430 or so distinct CDR3 sequences, 9.9% of them singletons. This clonotype is deemed large. The antigen is not known. CDR3 length: 14 residues. The J segment lost 11 bases and the V segment lost 4 bases, leaving 6 bases of the junction unmatched. Per the germline V gene, CDR1 is SGHRS and CDR2 is YFSETQ. The receptor was isolated from a human donor with melanoma. V gene TRBV5-1 combines with J gene TRBJ2-3; 14 bases line up with TRBD2. The source was CD8+ T cells from PBMCs, collected at baseline or after one month of anti-PD-1 therapy (not recorded which). The CDR3 here is CASSTGLAGGRQYF. In nucleotides, the CDR3 is TGCGCCAGCAGCACAGGACTAGCGGGGGGCAGGCAGTATTTT. Drawing the rest from reference TRBV5-1 and TRBJ2-3, the complete variable domain is KAGVTQTPRYLIKTRGQQVTLSCSPISGHRSVSWYQQTPGQGLQFLFEYFSETQRNKGNFPGRFSGRQFSNSRSEMNVSTLELGDSALYLCASSTGLAGGRQYFGPGTRLTVL.